The 5 T cell receptor beta chains reported below all come from one sample, sequenced in a study of blood T cell repertoires in COVID-19. The method was immunoSEQ multiplex PCR; TCRdb's version includes in-frame clones alone and lacks a portion of them. Seen here are just under 60,000 clones, around 80% observed once, and the top ten hold more than 8%. Material: peripheral blood. Receptors originate from a human donor in a cohort sampled during active COVID-19.

J is TRBJ1-1 and V is TRBV10-1; possible D gene TRBD1, 6 bases. V was trimmed by 6 bases and J by 1 base, leaving 18 bases between them. CDR3 size: 16 residues. Germline CDR1 is WNHNN and CDR2 is SYGVQD (reference sequence). CDR3 protein: CASRAHTGLENTEAFF. CDR3 in DNA: TGCGCCAGCAGAGCACACACAGGGTTAGAGAACACTGAAGCTTTCTTT.

The chain carries TRBV6-5 and TRBJ1-4; 9 positions match TRBD1. There are 15 residues in the CDR3. In germline, CDR1 is MNHEY, CDR2 SVGAGI. V was pared by 6 bases and J by 0 bases, with 2 bases of the junction left unmatched. The CDR3 sequence is CASRTGGATNEKLFF. In DNA form, the CDR3 reads TGTGCCAGCAGGACAGGGGGTGCAACTAATGAAAAACTGTTTTTT.

This clone was counted between two and nine times. The chain recombines TRBV9 with TRBJ2-3; tentative D call: TRBD2 (6 bases). Trimming stripped 3 bases from V and 2 bases from J, with 16 bases between. The CDR3 length is 16 residues. Germline V gene data show CDR1 as SGDLS and CDR2 as YYNGEE. The CDR3 DNA reads as TGTGCCAGCAGCGGTTGGGGCGCGGGATTCACAGATACGCAGTATTTT. This encodes CASSGWGAGFTDTQYF.

V is TRBV10-3 and J is TRBJ2-7, with 7 positions matching TRBD1. Germline V gene sequence: CDR1 ENHRY, CDR2 SYGVKD. The trim removed 4 bases at V and 1 base at J, leaving 4 bases unmatched. CDR3 length equals 14 residues. The CDR3 loop is CAISATGDSYEQYF. The CDR3 nucleotides read TGTGCCATCAGTGCCACAGGGGATTCCTACGAGCAGTACTTC.

The chain carries TRBV11-3 and TRBJ2-5, with TRBD1 matching over 7 bases. V shed 5 bases, J shed 0 bases, and the junction held 3 bases outside the gene matches. Germline V gives CDR1 SGHNT, CDR2 YENEEA. This CDR3 contains 14 residues. CDR3 protein: CASSKQGYQETQYF. As DNA, the CDR3 is TGTGCCAGCAGCAAACAGGGGTACCAAGAGACCCAGTACTTC.